These 24 T cell receptor beta chains came from one sample sequenced in a study of T cells in Graves' hyperthyroidism and ophthalmopathy. There were TCR beta CDR3 regions amplified from RNA transcripts. Carried out on the TCR CDR3, a first-round RT-PCR used the HTBI primer set. Each CDR3 protein is one row after TCRdb ran MiXCR on the multiplex PCR reads. The sample contains 600,000 or so distinct CDR3 sequences, 16% of which appear only once. Sequenced input: blood. These receptors were obtained from a woman aged 30 to 39 with Graves' hyperthyroidism.

This clonotype was seen a handful of times. Here the CDR3 omits its conserved ending phenylalanine or tryptophan, so a read error is the likely source. This chain links TRBV30 with TRBJ1-1; D uncertain. The CDR3 runs to 11 residues. CDR1 and CDR2 from the germline V gene are GTSNPN and SVGIG (reference sequence). Deletions cut 7 bases from V and 0 bases from J, with 6 bases between. DNA for the CDR3: TGTGCCTCACAAGTGAACACTGAAGCTTTCTCT. Encoded protein: CASQVNTEAFS.

This clonotype has only a few counts. A read error may be the cause here, since a much bigger clone is one base away. V gene TRBV6-1 combines with J gene TRBJ2-1; 9 bases align to TRBD1. The J call may be mistaken, given a closer DNA end match to TRBJ2-7. CDR3 length equals 15 residues. CDR1 and CDR2 (germline): MNHNS, SASEGT. CDR3 sequence reads: CASTQDGTGPDEQYF. CDR3 in DNA: TGTGCCAGCACCCAAGACGGGACAGGGCCTGATGAGCAGTACTTC.

This clonotype was recorded at least ten times. The rearrangement joins TRBV6-2 or TRBV6-3 to TRBJ2-2; possibly TRBD1 for D (5 bases). The CDR3 has 14 residues. Germline V CDR1 and CDR2: MNHEY, SVGEGT. V was cut by 5 bases and J by 1 base, with 8 bases left in between. The CDR3 DNA is TGTGCCAGCAGTGTCGACAGGAACACCGGGGAGCTGTTTTTT. Amino acid sequence: CASSVDRNTGELFF.

The chain couples TRBV6-1 to TRBJ2-5, with D perhaps matching TRBD1 or TRBD2 (5 bases each). The CDR3 sequence is 14 residues long. Germline CDR1 is MNHNS and CDR2 is SASEGT. Trimming cost V 7 bases and J 5 bases, with 17 bases left between them. The CDR3, as DNA: TGTGCCAGCACTCCCGGGACCGAGAGGGAGACCCAGTACTTC. Its protein product is CASTPGTERETQYF.

The chain recombines TRBV19 with TRBJ1-2, with TRBD1 matching 9 bases. The length of the CDR3 is 14 residues. V was clipped by 4 bases and J by 9 bases; unmatched bases: 9. In germline, CDR1 is LNHDA, CDR2 SQIVND (reference sequence). CDR3 amino acids: CASSTPGQGLRYTF. CDR3 in DNA: TGTGCCAGTAGTACCCCGGGACAGGGCTTGCGCTACACCTTC.

The CDR3, as DNA: TGTGCCAGCAGCACGGACGGGGGTAGTTACGAGCAGTACTTC. Its translation is CASSTDGGSYEQYF. The chain combines TRBV5-5 with TRBJ2-7, with D maybe TRBD2 (6 bases). The germline CDR1 and CDR2 sequences are SGHKS and YYEKEE (reference sequence). V lost 4 bases and J 4 bases, leaving 15 bases between the germline ends. The CDR3 runs to 14 residues.

This clonotype was detected ten times or more. This rearrangement joins TRBV28 to TRBJ2-3, with D perhaps matching TRBD1 (6 bases). Germline assignment: CDR1 MDHEN and CDR2 SYDVKM. This CDR3 region has 15 residues. The V end lost 5 bases, the J end lost 1 base, and 13 bases lay between the germline ends. CDR3 residues: CASSRNRVRTDTQYF. CDR3 sequence (DNA): TGTGCCAGCAGTAGAAACAGGGTTCGCACAGATACGCAGTATTTT.

This clonotype turned up a few times. This may be a read error, as it is one base from a much larger clone. This chain links TRBV7-2 with TRBJ2-5; a possible D gene is TRBD2 (5 bases). Germline values: CDR1 SGHTA, CDR2 FQGNSA. CDR3 length: 16 amino acids. CDR3: CASSPPLGRAQEAQYF. In DNA, the CDR3 is TGTGCCAGCAGCCCACCCCTCGGGCGGGCACAAGAGGCCCAGTACTTC. The whole variable domain, filled in from reference TRBV7-2 and TRBJ2-5, reads GAGVSQSPSNKVTEKGKDVELRCDPISGHTALYWYRQSLGQGLEFLIYFQGNSAPDKSGLPSDRFSAERTGGSVSTLTIQRTQQEDSAVYLCASSPPLGRAQEAQYFGPGTRLLVL.

Many counts were recorded for this clonotype. V usage is TRBV12-3 or TRBV12-4 and J usage is TRBJ2-1, with a tentative D call TRBD1 (5 bases). V was shortened by 6 bases and J by 11 bases, with 14 bases between the two germline ends. The CDR3 is 12 residues long. The CDR3 nucleotides are TGTGCCAGCAGCTTAAGGGGTCTCCAGCAGTTCTTC. Translating gives CASSLRGLQQFF.

This clonotype was seen many times. The gene calls are TRBV11-2 and TRBJ2-1, with D uncertain. This CDR3 region has 14 residues. The V end was cut by 0 bases, the J end by 7 bases, with 10 bases between. Germline V gene data show CDR1 as SGHAT and CDR2 as FQNNGV. The DNA for the CDR3 is TGTGCCAGCAGCTTAGAAGGCTCCCGGAATGAGCAGTTCTTC. Translating it yields CASSLEGSRNEQFF.

This clonotype was picked up a small number of times. The genes are TRBV29-1 and TRBJ1-2; D might be TRBD1 (5 bases). The CDR3 spans 16 residues. In germline, CDR1 is SQVTM, CDR2 ANQGSEA. V was pared by 3 bases and J by 3 bases, with 20 bases between. Here the CDR3 reads CSVDKASEGRDYGYTF. The CDR3 bases are TGCAGCGTTGACAAAGCCTCGGAGGGGAGGGACTATGGCTACACCTTC.

J is TRBJ2-7 and V is TRBV10-1; 8 bases are a match to TRBD1. Unmatched junction bases numbered 12, after V lost 7 bases and J lost 4 bases. The CDR3 sequence is 15 residues long. Germline V CDR1 and CDR2: WNHNN, SYGVQD (reference sequence). The CDR3 DNA follows: TGCGCCAGCATAGGGCCCAGGACAGGGTTTTACGAGCAGTACTTC. Its protein is CASIGPRTGFYEQYF.

The chain is built from TRBV12-3 or TRBV12-4 and TRBJ1-3; D uncertain. The V end was cut by 6 bases, the J end by 0 bases, with 9 bases between. The CDR3 has 14 residues. The CDR3 region is CASRLQSSGNTIYF. Written as DNA, the CDR3 is TGTGCCAGCAGATTACAGAGCTCTGGAAACACCATATATTTT.

V is TRBV28 and J is TRBJ2-7, with TRBD1 matching 7 bases. Germline assignment: CDR1 MDHEN and CDR2 SYDVKM. With V trimmed by 5 bases and J by 5 bases, 9 bases remained unmatched. The CDR3 runs 14 residues. CDR3 amino acids: CASSVTGAVNEQYF. The CDR3 DNA sequence: TGTGCCAGCAGTGTCACAGGGGCGGTCAACGAGCAGTACTTC.

In this sample, this clonotype turned up a few times. The J gene is TRBJ2-7, the V gene TRBV5-6; a possible D gene is TRBD2 (6 bases). V shed 4 bases and J shed 1 base, with 12 bases lying between them. From germline, CDR1 is SGHDT and CDR2 YYEEEE. The CDR3 runs to 14 residues. DNA for the CDR3: TGTGCCAGCAGCGCCTGGGGGACTTCCTACGAGCAGTACTTC. Translation: CASSAWGTSYEQYF.

In its sample, this clonotype was seen once. The chain is built from TRBV7-3 and TRBJ2-2; no reliable D call. Germline V lookup: CDR1 SGHTA, CDR2 FQGTGA. This CDR3 spans 12 amino acids. V lost 1 base and J lost 8, with 5 bases in between. CDR3 sequence (DNA): TGTGCCAGCAGCTTAAAGGAAGGGGAGCTGTTTTTT. Protein: CASSLKEGELFF.

In its sample, this clonotype was seen many times. The V gene is TRBV7-8, the J gene TRBJ2-7; TRBD2 agrees at 8 bases. This CDR3 comprises 17 residues. V was pared by 3 bases and J by 5 bases, with 15 bases of the junction left unmatched. Germline V CDR1 and CDR2: SGHVS, FQNEAQ. The CDR3 DNA follows: TGTGCCAGCAGCTTCGAAGCGGGAGCAGCTCTCGGCGACGAGCAGTACTTC. This encodes CASSFEAGAALGDEQYF.

This clonotype has only a few counts. V and J are TRBV5-8 and TRBJ1-1, with D perhaps TRBD1 (6 bases). Trimming took off 2 bases at V and 5 bases at J, with 10 bases between the two ends. Germline-derived CDR1 and CDR2 are SGHTS and YDEGEE. This CDR3 has 13 amino acids. CDR3 sequence: CASSFWGRTEAFF. CDR3 in DNA: TGTGCCAGCAGCTTTTGGGGGCGGACTGAAGCTTTCTTT.

The V gene is TRBV29-1, the J gene TRBJ2-5; 10 positions agree with TRBD1. V lost 3 bases and J lost 5; bases outside the gene matches: 12. CDR3 size: 16 residues. CDR1 SQVTM and CDR2 ANQGSEA come from the germline V gene. Here the CDR3 DNA reads TGCAGCGTTGAGACGGGGGGACAGGGGAGTGGGGAGACCCAGTACTTC. It codes for CSVETGGQGSGETQYF.

This chain uses TRBV5-1 with TRBJ1-6, with D possibly being TRBD1 (5 bases). V was trimmed by 4 bases and J by 10 bases, leaving 12 bases between them. Germline V gives CDR1 SGHRS, CDR2 YFSETQ. CDR3 length: 13 amino acids. CDR3 DNA: TGCGCCAGCAGCCTCAGGGTGCGCTCACCCCTCCACTTT. Its protein is CASSLRVRSPLHF. The full variable domain, with the rest looked up from reference TRBV5-1 and TRBJ1-6, is KAGVTQTPRYLIKTRGQQVTLSCSPISGHRSVSWYQQTPGQGLQFLFEYFSETQRNKGNFPGRFSGRQFSNSRSEMNVSTLELGDSALYLCASSLRVRSPLHFGNGTRLTVT.

This clonotype has only a few counts. The chain is built from TRBV28 and TRBJ2-7, with D perhaps TRBD1 (7 bases). The CDR3 runs 15 residues. CDR1 and CDR2 from the germline V gene are MDHEN and SYDVKM. Trimming left V 6 bases short and J 2 bases short, with 17 bases between. The CDR3 region is CASSASQGRPYEQYF. The DNA of the CDR3 is TGTGCCAGCAGCGCGTCACAGGGGAGGCCCTACGAGCAGTACTTC.

V and J are TRBV5-6 and TRBJ2-1, with 13 bases lining up with TRBD2. The trim removed 2 bases at V and 9 bases at J, leaving 11 bases unmatched. The CDR3 spans 17 residues. From germline, CDR1 is SGHDT and CDR2 YYEEEE. The CDR3 DNA sequence: TGTGCCAGCAGCTTAACTGCCGGGACTAGCGGGATCACTGAGCAGTTCTTC. It yields the protein CASSLTAGTSGITEQFF.

This sequence joins TRBV20-1 and TRBJ1-4, with a possible D match to TRBD1 (6 bases). The germline V gene has CDR1 DFQATT and CDR2 SNEGSKA (reference sequence). V was shortened by 6 bases and J by 6 bases, with 17 bases between the two germline ends. This CDR3 region has 14 residues. CDR3 bases: TGCAGTGCCGCCAAGGGGGGGCGTTATGAAAAACTGTTTTTT. Translating it yields CSAAKGGRYEKLFF.

The V gene is TRBV5-1, the J gene TRBJ1-4, with D perhaps matching TRBD1 (6 bases). The V gene's germline CDR1 is SGHRS and CDR2 YFSETQ. Trimming stripped 2 bases from V and 7 bases from J, with 12 bases between. The CDR3 consists of 14 residues. CDR3 sequence reads: CASSFWGGTEKLFF. CDR3 in DNA: TGCGCCAGCAGCTTTTGGGGGGGCACTGAAAAACTGTTTTTT. The whole variable domain, remainder taken from reference TRBV5-1 and TRBJ1-4, is KAGVTQTPRYLIKTRGQQVTLSCSPISGHRSVSWYQQTPGQGLQFLFEYFSETQRNKGNFPGRFSGRQFSNSRSEMNVSTLELGDSALYLCASSFWGGTEKLFFGSGTQLSVL.